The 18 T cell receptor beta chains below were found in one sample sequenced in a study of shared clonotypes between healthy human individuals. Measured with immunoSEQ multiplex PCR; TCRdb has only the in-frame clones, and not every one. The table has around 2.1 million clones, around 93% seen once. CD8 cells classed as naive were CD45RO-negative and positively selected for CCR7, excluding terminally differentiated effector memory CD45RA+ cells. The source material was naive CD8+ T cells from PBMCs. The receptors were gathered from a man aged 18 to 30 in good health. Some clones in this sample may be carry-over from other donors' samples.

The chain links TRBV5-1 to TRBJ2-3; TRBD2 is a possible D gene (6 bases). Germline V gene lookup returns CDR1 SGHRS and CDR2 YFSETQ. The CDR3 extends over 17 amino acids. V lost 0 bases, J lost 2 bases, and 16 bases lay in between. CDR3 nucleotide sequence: TGCGCCAGCAGCTTGGAAATAGGACTACCCAACACAGATACGCAGTATTTT. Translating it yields CASSLEIGLPNTDTQYF.

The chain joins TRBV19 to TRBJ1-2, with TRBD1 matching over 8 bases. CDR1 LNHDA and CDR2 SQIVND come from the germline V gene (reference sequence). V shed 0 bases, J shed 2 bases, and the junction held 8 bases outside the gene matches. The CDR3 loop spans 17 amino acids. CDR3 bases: TGTGCCAGTAGTATAGACCTAACAGGGGGAGCAAACTATGGCTACACCTTC. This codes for CASSIDLTGGANYGYTF.

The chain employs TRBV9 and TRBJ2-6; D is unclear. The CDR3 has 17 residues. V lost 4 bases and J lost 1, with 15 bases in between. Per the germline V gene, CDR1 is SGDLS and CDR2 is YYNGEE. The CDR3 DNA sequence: TGTGCCAGCAGCACCTTCGACTGGTCGTCTGGGGCCAACGTCCTGACTTTC. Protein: CASSTFDWSSGANVLTF.

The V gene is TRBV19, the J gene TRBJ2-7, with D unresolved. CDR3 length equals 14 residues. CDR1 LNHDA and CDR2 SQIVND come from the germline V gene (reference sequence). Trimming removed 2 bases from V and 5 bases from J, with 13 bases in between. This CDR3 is CASSISGPLDEQYF. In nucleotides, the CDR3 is TGTGCCAGTAGTATATCGGGTCCCCTGGACGAGCAGTACTTC.

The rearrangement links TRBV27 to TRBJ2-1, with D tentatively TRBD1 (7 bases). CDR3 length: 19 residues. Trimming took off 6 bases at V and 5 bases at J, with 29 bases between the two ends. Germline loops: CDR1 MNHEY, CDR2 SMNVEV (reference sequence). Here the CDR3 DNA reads TGTGCCAGCAGACCACAGGGGTTGGGACTGGACCCCCTACACAATGAGCAGTTCTTC. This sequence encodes CASRPQGLGLDPLHNEQFF.

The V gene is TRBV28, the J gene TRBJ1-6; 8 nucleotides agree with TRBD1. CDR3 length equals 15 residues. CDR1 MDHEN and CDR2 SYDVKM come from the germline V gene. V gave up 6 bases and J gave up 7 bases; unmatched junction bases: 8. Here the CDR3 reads CASRYRDRINSPLHF. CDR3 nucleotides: TGTGCCAGCAGATACCGGGACAGGATAAATTCACCCCTCCACTTT.

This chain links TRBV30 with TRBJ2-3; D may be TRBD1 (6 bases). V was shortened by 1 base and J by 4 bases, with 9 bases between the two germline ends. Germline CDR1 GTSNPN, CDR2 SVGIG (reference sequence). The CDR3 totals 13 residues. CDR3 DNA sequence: TGTGCCTGGAGTGACCAGGGGCCAGATACGCAGTATTTT. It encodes CAWSDQGPDTQYF.

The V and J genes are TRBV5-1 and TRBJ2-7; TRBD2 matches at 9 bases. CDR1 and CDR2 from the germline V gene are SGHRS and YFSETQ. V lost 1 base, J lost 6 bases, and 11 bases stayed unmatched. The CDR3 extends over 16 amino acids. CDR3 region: CASSLPFLAGPAEQYF. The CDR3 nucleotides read TGCGCCAGCAGCTTGCCATTCCTAGCGGGACCCGCCGAGCAGTACTTC.

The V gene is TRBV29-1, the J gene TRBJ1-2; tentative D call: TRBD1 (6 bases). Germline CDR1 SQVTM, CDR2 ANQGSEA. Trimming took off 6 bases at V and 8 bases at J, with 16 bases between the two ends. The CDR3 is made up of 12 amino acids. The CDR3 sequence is CSVIGGLGGYTF. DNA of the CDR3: TGCAGCGTAATAGGGGGACTTGGGGGCTACACCTTC.

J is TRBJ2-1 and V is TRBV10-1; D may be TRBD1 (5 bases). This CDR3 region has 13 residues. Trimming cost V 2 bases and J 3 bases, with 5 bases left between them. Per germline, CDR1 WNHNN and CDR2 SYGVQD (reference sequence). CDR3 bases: TGCGCCAGCAGTGAGGACAGCTACAATGAGCAGTTCTTC. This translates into CASSEDSYNEQFF.

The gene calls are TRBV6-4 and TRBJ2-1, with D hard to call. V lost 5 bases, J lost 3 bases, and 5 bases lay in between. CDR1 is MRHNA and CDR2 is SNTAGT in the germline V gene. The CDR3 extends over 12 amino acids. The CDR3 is CASSNSYNEQFF. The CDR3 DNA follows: TGTGCCAGCAGTAACAGCTACAATGAGCAGTTCTTC.

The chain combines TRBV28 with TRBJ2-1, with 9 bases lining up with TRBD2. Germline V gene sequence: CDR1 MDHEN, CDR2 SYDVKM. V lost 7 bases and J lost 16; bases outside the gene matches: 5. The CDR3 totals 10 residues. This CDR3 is CASNGTSRFF. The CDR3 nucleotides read TGTGCCAGCAACGGGACTAGCCGATTCTTC.

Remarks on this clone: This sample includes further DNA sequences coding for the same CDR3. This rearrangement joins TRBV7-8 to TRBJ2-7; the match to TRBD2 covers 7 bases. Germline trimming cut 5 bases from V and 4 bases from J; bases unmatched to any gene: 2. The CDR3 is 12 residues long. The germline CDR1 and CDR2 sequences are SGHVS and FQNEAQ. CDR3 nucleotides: TGTGCCAGCAGCCCCGGGGGGTACGAGCAGTACTTC. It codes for CASSPGGYEQYF.

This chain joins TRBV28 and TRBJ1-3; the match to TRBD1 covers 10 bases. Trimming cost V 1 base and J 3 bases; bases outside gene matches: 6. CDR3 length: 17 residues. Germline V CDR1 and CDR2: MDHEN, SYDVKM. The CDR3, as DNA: TGTGCCAGCAGTTTATCCACCGGGACAGGGGTTGGAAACACCATATATTTT. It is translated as CASSLSTGTGVGNTIYF.

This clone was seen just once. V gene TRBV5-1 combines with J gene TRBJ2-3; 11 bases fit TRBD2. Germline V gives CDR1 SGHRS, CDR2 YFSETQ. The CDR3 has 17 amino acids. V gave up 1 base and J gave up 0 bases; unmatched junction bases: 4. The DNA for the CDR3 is TGCGCCAGCAGCTTGTTGACTAGCGGGACTAGCACAGATACGCAGTATTTT. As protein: CASSLLTSGTSTDTQYF.

In DNA form, the CDR3 reads TGCAGCGTCCGGGCGAACACTGAAGCTTTCTTT. This translates into CSVRANTEAFF. The rearrangement links TRBV29-1 to TRBJ1-1; D is undetermined. V shed 6 bases and J shed 1 base, with 6 bases lying between them. Germline V gene sequence: CDR1 SQVTM, CDR2 ANQGSEA. CDR3 size: 11 residues.

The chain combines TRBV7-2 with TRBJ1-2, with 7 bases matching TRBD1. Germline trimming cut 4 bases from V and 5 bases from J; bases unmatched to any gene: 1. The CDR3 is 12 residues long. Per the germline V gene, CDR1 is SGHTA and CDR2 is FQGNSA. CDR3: CASSSRGYGYTF. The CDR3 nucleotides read TGTGCCAGCAGCTCCAGGGGGTATGGCTACACCTTC.

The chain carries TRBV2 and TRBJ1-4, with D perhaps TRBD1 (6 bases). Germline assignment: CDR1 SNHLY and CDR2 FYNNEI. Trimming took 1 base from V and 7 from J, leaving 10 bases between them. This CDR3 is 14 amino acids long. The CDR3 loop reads CASSEGGAREKLFF. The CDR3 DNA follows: TGTGCCAGCAGTGAAGGGGGGGCGCGTGAAAAACTGTTTTTT.